Below are 9 T cell receptor beta chains sequenced from a single sample in a study of OX40 agonist ivuxolimab in advanced cancers. Produced via immunoSEQ multiplex PCR; TCRdb's table is partial and in-frame only. The repertoire has approximately 91,000 clones, around 86% of them found once; the top ten carry around 0.28%. The material was CD4+ or CD8+ T cells sorted from blood, obtained in a trial of the OX40 agonist ivuxolimab. These receptors were collected from an adult with an advanced solid tumor such as melanoma, head and neck, liver or kidney cancer.

The rearrangement joins TRBV11-2 to TRBJ1-2; no clear D gene. Trimming shortened V by 3 bases and J by 0 bases, and 11 bases separated the two germline ends. Germline values: CDR1 SGHAT, CDR2 FQNNGV. The CDR3 covers 15 residues. This CDR3 is CASSLVGRTNYGYTF. The CDR3 bases are TGTGCCAGCAGCTTGGTAGGCAGGACTAACTATGGCTACACCTTC.

This chain uses TRBV11-2 with TRBJ1-5; possible D gene TRBD1, 5 bases. The CDR3 length is 13 residues. The germline CDR1 and CDR2 sequences are SGHAT and FQNNGV. V was cut by 5 bases and J by 6 bases, with 11 bases left in between. CDR3 nucleotide sequence: TGTGCCAGCAGCCCTAATGGGGGTCAGCCCCAGCATTTT. Translated, it gives CASSPNGGQPQHF.

This clone was found once. The CDR3 reads CAISGQGEVNEQFF. The CDR3, as DNA: TGTGCCATCAGTGGACAGGGGGAAGTCAATGAGCAGTTCTTC. The V and J genes are TRBV10-3 and TRBJ2-1; 9 nucleotides line up with TRBD1. Trimming removed 4 bases from V and 6 bases from J; junction bases left unmatched: 4. The CDR3 is 14 amino acids. Germline V gene data show CDR1 as ENHRY and CDR2 as SYGVKD.

This chain uses TRBV6-1 with TRBJ1-5, with D tentatively TRBD1 (6 bases). Germline assignment: CDR1 MNHNS and CDR2 SASEGT. The CDR3 runs to 14 residues. The V gene lost 6 bases and the J gene lost 1 base, with 10 bases spanning the gap. CDR3 region: CASRTGGSNQPQHF. The CDR3, as DNA: TGTGCCAGCAGGACAGGAGGGAGCAATCAGCCCCAGCATTTT.

J is TRBJ1-1 and V is TRBV14; tentative D call: TRBD1 (5 bases). Germline CDR1 SGHDN, CDR2 FVKESK. The CDR3 is made up of 16 amino acids. V lost 5 bases and J lost 4, with 20 bases in between. The CDR3 DNA follows: TGTGCCAGCAGCTTCGCAATCGGGGCGTTGAGCACTGAAGCTTTCTTT. Amino acids: CASSFAIGALSTEAFF.

The chain joins TRBV30 to TRBJ1-1, with D unresolved. CDR3 length: 12 amino acids. The germline V gene has CDR1 GTSNPN and CDR2 SVGIG (reference sequence). V dropped 2 bases and J dropped 1 base, with 5 bases sitting between them. CDR3 amino acids: CAWSLENTEAFF. The DNA of the CDR3 is TGTGCCTGGAGTTTGGAGAACACTGAAGCTTTCTTT. Full variable domain (outside the CDR3, taken from reference TRBV30 and TRBJ1-1): SQTIHQWPATLVQPVGSPLSLECTVEGTSNPNLYWYRQAAGRGLQLLFYSVGIGQISSEVPQNLSASRPQDRQFILSSKKLLLSDSGFYLCAWSLENTEAFFGQGTRLTVV.

The J gene is TRBJ2-1, the V gene TRBV18; 8 bases align to TRBD1. The CDR3 loop spans 15 amino acids. With V trimmed by 5 bases and J by 8 bases, 11 bases remained unmatched. Germline CDR1 is KGHSH and CDR2 is LQKENI. This CDR3 reads CASSSGQVVVYEQFF. In DNA, the CDR3 is TGTGCCAGCTCATCGGGACAGGTGGTCGTCTATGAGCAGTTCTTC.

In DNA, the CDR3 is TGCGCCAGCAGCTTTGCCACCGGGACTGCGAACACTGAAGCTTTCTTT. Translation: CASSFATGTANTEAFF. The V gene is TRBV5-1, the J gene TRBJ1-1, with D possibly matching TRBD1 (5 bases). Trimming took off 2 bases at V and 1 base at J, with 15 bases between the two ends. Looked up from germline, CDR1 is SGHRS and CDR2 is YFSETQ. This CDR3 spans 16 amino acids.

This chain connects TRBV5-1 to TRBJ2-7; D is perhaps TRBD2 (5 bases). This CDR3 region has 14 residues. Trimming took off 7 bases at V and 6 bases at J, with 20 bases between the two ends. Looked up from germline, CDR1 is SGHRS and CDR2 is YFSETQ. In DNA form, the CDR3 reads TGCGCCAGCGGACTCGAGAAACTCTCCGGCGAGCAGTACTTC. Amino acids: CASGLEKLSGEQYF.